The sequence of this TCR beta chain was determined in a study of regulatory T cells in long-lasting Graves disease. Study-level findings and limits: Persistent patients shared more public clonotypes (around 3,000) than new patients (approximately 1,000).

J gave up 7 bases and V 7 bases, and 8 bases lay outside the gene matches. Germline V gene data show CDR1 as SQVTM and CDR2 as ANQGSEA. The CDR3 spans 12 residues. This clonotype was recorded a few times. Its antigen is undetermined. Construction of the TCR beta libraries employed iRepertoire HTBI primers in conjunction with Arm-PCR of CDR3 regions. Via MiXCR, TCRdb re-called the multiplex PCR reads, giving one row per CDR3 protein. The sample records about 540,000 distinct CDR3 sequences, 13% being singletons. As for time point: newly diagnosed GD, antithyroid drugs for less than 3 months. The TCR library was prepared using RNA isolated from PBMCs. These records were also assigned to another study, of T cells in Graves' hyperthyroidism and ophthalmopathy.

The rearrangement uses TRBV29-1 and TRBJ2-7; 9 bases agree with TRBD1. The specimen was peripheral blood mononuclear cells (PBMCs), collected at new diagnosis, from a patient treated with antithyroid drugs. The TCR comes from a man aged 30 to 39 with Graves disease. Written as DNA, the CDR3 is TGCAGCGCAGGACAGGGGTCATTTGAGCAGTACTTC. Protein: CSAGQGSFEQYF.